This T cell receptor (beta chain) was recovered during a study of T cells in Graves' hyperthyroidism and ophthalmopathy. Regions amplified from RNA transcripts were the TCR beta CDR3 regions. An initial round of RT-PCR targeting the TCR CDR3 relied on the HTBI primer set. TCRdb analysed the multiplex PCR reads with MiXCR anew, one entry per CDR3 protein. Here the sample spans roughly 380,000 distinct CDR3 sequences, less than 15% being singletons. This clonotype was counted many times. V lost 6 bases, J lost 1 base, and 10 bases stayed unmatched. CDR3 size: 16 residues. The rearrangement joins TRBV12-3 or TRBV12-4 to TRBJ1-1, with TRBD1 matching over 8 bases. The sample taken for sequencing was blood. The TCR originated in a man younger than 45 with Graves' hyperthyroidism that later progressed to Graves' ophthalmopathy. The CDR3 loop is CASSPGPGQGNTEAFF. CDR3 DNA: TGTGCCAGCAGCCCCGGACCCGGACAGGGGAACACTGAAGCTTTCTTT.